This is a list of T cell receptor beta chains from one sample in a study of CD8 T cells in ankylosing spondylitis. Each CDR3 protein gets one entry after TCRdb re-called the 5' RACE reads with MiXCR. This repertoire shows roughly 490,000 distinct CDR3 sequences, roughly 5.3% found once; its top ten account for around 3.5%. Material: blood, either unsorted or a sorted T cell fraction (not recorded which). Every receptor here comes from a male donor with ankylosing spondylitis. Both conserved end residues are part of each CDR3. The D gene is left open where the match is weak. For some rows the clone size is stated as once, few or many, or as a class when expanded; others skip it.

clone_size d_call j_call v_call cdr3_nt cdr3_aa
many TRBD1 TRBJ1-1 TRBV4-3 TGCGCCAGCAGCCAAGATTGGCAGGGGGTCGGTGAAGCTTTCTTT CASSQDWQGVGEAFF
many NA TRBJ2-1 TRBV29-1 TGCAGCGTTCTCCCCCCGACAGGCGATTTTGAGTTCTTC CSVLPPTGDFEFF
many NA TRBJ1-5 TRBV18 TGTGCCAGCTCACCCTCCCTAAATCAGCCCCAGCATTTT CASSPSLNQPQHF
many NA TRBJ2-7 TRBV4-2 TGTGCCAGCAGCTCTCAGGGGGGGTCCTACGAGCAGTACTTC CASSSQGGSYEQYF
many NA TRBJ2-7 TRBV20-1 TGCAGTGCTAGGGACAACTACGAGCAGTACTTC CSARDNYEQYF
many NA TRBJ2-5 TRBV4-3 TGCGCCAGCAGCCCCGGTGGAGGAAAAGAGACCCAGTACTTC CASSPGGGKETQYF
NA NA TRBJ1-4 TRBV4-3 TGCGCCAGCAGCTTTGGACTGGGTGAAAAACTGTTTTTT CASSFGLGEKLFF
many NA TRBJ2-1 TRBV9 TGTGCCAGCAGCACCCGGACCTACAATGAGCAGTTCTTC CASSTRTYNEQFF
many TRBD1 TRBJ1-5 TRBV7-2 TGTGCCAGCAGTCTCACAGGGGGGTACAATCAGCCCCAGCATTTT CASSLTGGYNQPQHF
many NA TRBJ2-1 TRBV7-6 TGTGCCAGCAGCCCAACGGAGAGGTTGAATGAGCAGTTCTTC CASSPTERLNEQFF
few NA TRBJ2-5 TRBV15 TGTGCCACCAGCAGAGATCCGGGGGCCTTACAAGAGACCCAGTACTTC CATSRDPGALQETQYF
many NA TRBJ2-7 TRBV4-3 TGCGCCAGCAGCCAAGCTACAGGATCTCTCTCCTACGAGCAGTACTTC CASSQATGSLSYEQYF
NA TRBD1 TRBJ2-7 TRBV4-1 TGCGCCAGCAGCCACCCCAGGACAGGTTCAACCGACTACGAGCAGTACTTC CASSHPRTGSTDYEQYF
many NA TRBJ1-5 TRBV3-1 TGTGCCAGCAGCCAGGTGGCAGGGGCTGGGAATCAGCCCCAGCATTTT CASSQVAGAGNQPQHF
few NA TRBJ2-7 TRBV7-9 TGTGCCAGCAGCCCCCACATGGGTTCCAGCGCATACGAGCAGTACTTC CASSPHMGSSAYEQYF
few NA TRBJ2-3 TRBV7-8 TGTGCCAGCAGCTTAGAGTATAACACAGATACGCAGTATTTT CASSLEYNTDTQYF
few NA TRBJ1-2 TRBV20-1 TGCAGTGCTCCCGTGTGGGGGGGGGCAGATGGCTACACCTTC CSAPVWGGADGYTF
many TRBD1 TRBJ1-5 TRBV20-1 TGCAGTGCTGAACCGGGACAGGGGAATCAGCCCCAGCATTTT CSAEPGQGNQPQHF
many TRBD1 TRBJ1-4 TRBV7-9 TGTGCCAGCAGCTCCGGACAGGGTTTGGGCGAAAAACTGTTTTTT CASSSGQGLGEKLFF
many TRBD2 TRBJ2-3 TRBV27 TGTGCCAGCAGTTTATTAGCGGGAATCACCACAGATACGCAGTATTTT CASSLLAGITTDTQYF